The present T cell receptor beta chain was sequenced within a study of radiotherapy plus CTLA-4 blockade in lung cancer. This table comes from immunoSEQ multiplex PCR, and its TCRdb copy is limited to in-frame clones, with some not included. Of about 59,000 clones listed, approximately 84% are singletons. The length of the CDR3 is 11 residues. The germline V gene encodes CDR1 MDHEN and CDR2 SYDVKM. The junction had 7 bases not matched to a gene; V was cut back by 5 bases and J by 15 bases. The V gene is TRBV28, the J gene TRBJ2-1, with 7 bases identical to TRBD1. This clonotype was obtained from a human donor with non-small cell lung cancer whose response to radiotherapy plus ipilimumab could not be evaluated. Sequencing used peripheral blood, obtained from a patient treated with radiotherapy plus ipilimumab. Here the CDR3 reads CASSGTEGLFF. The CDR3 bases are TGTGCCAGCAGTGGGACAGAGGGTCTGTTCTTC.